This T cell receptor (beta chain) came from a study of beta chain features in type 1 diabetes. This clone has a handful of counts. Its antigen is unidentified. Regarding the study as a whole: Moderately but significantly shorter TCRB CDR3s were found in Type 1 diabetes patients in all four CD4+ subsets. Insertions at VDJ junctions were less frequent in type 1 diabetes patients. These patients also deleted more nucleotides at the same junctions.

Via the markers CD45RO/CCR7/CD25/CD127/CD95/CD27, stem cell-like memory, regulatory, central memory and naive CD4+ cells were sorted. Purity of each sorted population was above 98%. Every bit of the isolated RNA underwent reverse transcription, so sequencing read expressed TCRB transcripts. Generated by immunoSEQ multiplex PCR, the TCRdb table keeps only in-frame clones and is missing some. In the table there are over 200,000 clones, roughly 11% of which are singletons. The sequence came from a man aged 30 to 45 with type 1 diabetes. Sequenced material: naive CD4+ T cells from blood.

The DNA of the CDR3 is TGCGCCAGCAGTACCTGGGACAGCTCCTACGAGCAGTACTTC. It is translated as CASSTWDSSYEQYF. The rearrangement uses TRBV23-1 and TRBJ2-7; 7 bases align to TRBD1. TRBV23-1 is classed as an ORF, of uncertain function. With V trimmed by 5 bases and J by 0 bases, 4 bases remained unmatched. This CDR3 region has 14 residues.